This record looks at one T cell receptor (beta chain) sequence and its context. Its antigen is undetermined. This table comes from immunoSEQ multiplex PCR, and its TCRdb copy is limited to in-frame clones, with some not included. The sample contains over 2 million clones, 95% of which appear only once. Germline V gene lookup returns CDR1 SGHAT and CDR2 FQNNGV. V lost 3 bases, J lost 5 bases, and 10 bases lay in between. The CDR3 covers 13 residues. This entry is derived from a study of shared clonotypes between healthy human individuals. Whole-study findings and limits: Non-shared clonotypes displayed generation probabilities falling below those of clonotypes present in all four donors. Rarefaction showed sorted-subset sequencing was incomplete despite large depth. Shared clonotypes: roughly 5% naive CD4, about 3.5% naive CD8, over 2% memory CD4, about 0.4% memory CD8. Naive subsets typically showed greater estimated richness than memory subsets.

The rearrangement links TRBV11-2 to TRBJ2-5, with D hard to call. The sequencing input was naive CD4+ T cells sorted from blood. Stated subset: CD45RA+ positively selected. This receptor was obtained from a man in his late teens or twenties in good health. CDR3 DNA: TGTGCCAGCAGCTTTGGCGAGGTGGAGACCCAGTACTTC. Its protein product is CASSFGEVETQYF.